This TCR beta chain was identified in a study of cytomegalovirus exposure and HLA in healthy donors. PCR involved 60 Vbeta and 13 Jbeta primers. The repertoire was sequenced with immunoSEQ multiplex PCR; TCRdb's copy has only in-frame clones and lacks some. The repertoire has about 130,000 clones, approximately 70% of them found once; the top ten carry around 1.9%. Germline values: CDR1 MGHRA, CDR2 YSYEKL. V shed 0 bases and J shed 4 bases, with 15 bases lying between them. The CDR3 extends over 16 amino acids. This sequence originates from an older woman in good health and CMV-seropositive. The sample was PBMCs. The chain is built from TRBV4-1 and TRBJ1-2, with no clear D. As DNA, the CDR3 is TGCGCCAGCAGCCAAGAAGGAGGACCCTTTGTCTATGGCTACACCTTC. Its protein is CASSQEGGPFVYGYTF.